This record covers a single T cell receptor (beta chain). This specimen belongs to a study of blood T cell repertoires in COVID-19. Turning to the study itself: There were acute and convalescent COVID-19 samples, and they came from the United States, Italy and Spain. The cDNA or gDNA used as material had been derived from T cells, B-cell-depleted T cells, or PBMCs.

Per the original methods: Amplification of reference gene primers was used by the study to estimate nucleated cell counts. Produced via immunoSEQ multiplex PCR; TCRdb's table is partial and in-frame only. For V, J and clone size, that table is used; D and trimming come from the DNA. The sample yields about 390,000 clones, 70% to 90% seen once. The CDR3 spans 17 residues. The chain joins TRBV21-1 to TRBJ2-1; the DNA was not compared with TRBD2, the D call given in the table. TRBV21-1 is tagged as a pseudogene. The sequenced material came from peripheral blood. The TCR sequence derives from a woman aged 55-70 years with COVID-19, enrolled during active disease. The CDR3 here is CASSVPRTSGGGNEQFF. CDR3 bases: TGTGCCAGCAGCGTGCCTAGGACTAGCGGGGGGGGCAATGAGCAGTTCTTC.